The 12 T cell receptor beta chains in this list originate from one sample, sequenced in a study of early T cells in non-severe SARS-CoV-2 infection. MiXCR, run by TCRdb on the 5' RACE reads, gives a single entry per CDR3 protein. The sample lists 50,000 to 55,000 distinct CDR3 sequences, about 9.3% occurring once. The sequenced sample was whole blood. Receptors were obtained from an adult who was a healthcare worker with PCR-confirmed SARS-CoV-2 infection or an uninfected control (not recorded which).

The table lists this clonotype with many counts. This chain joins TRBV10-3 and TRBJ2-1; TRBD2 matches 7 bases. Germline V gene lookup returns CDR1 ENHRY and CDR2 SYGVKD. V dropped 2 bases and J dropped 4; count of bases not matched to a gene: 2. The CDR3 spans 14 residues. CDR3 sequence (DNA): TGTGCCATCAGTGAGGTTAGCGGGTACAATGAGCAGTTCTTC. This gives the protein CAISEVSGYNEQFF.

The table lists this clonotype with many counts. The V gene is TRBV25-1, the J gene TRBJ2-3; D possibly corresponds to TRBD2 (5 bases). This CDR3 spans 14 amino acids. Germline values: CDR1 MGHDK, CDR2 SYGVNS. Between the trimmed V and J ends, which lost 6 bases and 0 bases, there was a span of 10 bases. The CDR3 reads CASSGGFSTDTQYF. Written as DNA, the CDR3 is TGTGCCAGCAGCGGCGGGTTTAGCACAGATACGCAGTATTTT.

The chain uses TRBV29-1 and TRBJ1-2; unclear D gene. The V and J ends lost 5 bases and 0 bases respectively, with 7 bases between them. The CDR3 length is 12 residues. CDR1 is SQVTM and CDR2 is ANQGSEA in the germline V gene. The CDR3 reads CSVFGSNYGYTF. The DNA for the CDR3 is TGCAGCGTTTTCGGGTCTAACTATGGCTACACCTTC. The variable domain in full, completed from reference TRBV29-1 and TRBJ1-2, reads SAVISQKPSRDICQRGTSLTIQCQVDSQVTMMFWYRQQPGQSLTLIATANQGSEATYESGFVIDKFPISRPNLTFSTLTVSNMSPEDSSIYLCSVFGSNYGYTFGSGTRLTVV.

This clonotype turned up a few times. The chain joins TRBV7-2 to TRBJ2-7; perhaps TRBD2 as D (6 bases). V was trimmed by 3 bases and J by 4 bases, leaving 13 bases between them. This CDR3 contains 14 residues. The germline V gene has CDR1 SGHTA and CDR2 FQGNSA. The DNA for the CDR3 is TGTGCCAGCAGCTTTGGAGGGAACAATTACGAGCAGTACTTC. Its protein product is CASSFGGNNYEQYF. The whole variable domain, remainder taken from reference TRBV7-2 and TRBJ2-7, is GAGVSQSPSNKVTEKGKDVELRCDPISGHTALYWYRQSLGQGLEFLIYFQGNSAPDKSGLPSDRFSAERTGGSVSTLTIQRTQQEDSAVYLCASSFGGNNYEQYFGPGTRLTVT.

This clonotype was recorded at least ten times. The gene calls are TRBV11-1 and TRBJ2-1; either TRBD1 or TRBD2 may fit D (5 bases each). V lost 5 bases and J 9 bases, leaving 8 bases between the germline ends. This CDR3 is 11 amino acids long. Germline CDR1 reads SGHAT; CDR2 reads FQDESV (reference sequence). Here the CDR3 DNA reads TGTGCCAGCAGCCCTGGGGGTGAGCAGTTCTTC. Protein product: CASSPGGEQFF.

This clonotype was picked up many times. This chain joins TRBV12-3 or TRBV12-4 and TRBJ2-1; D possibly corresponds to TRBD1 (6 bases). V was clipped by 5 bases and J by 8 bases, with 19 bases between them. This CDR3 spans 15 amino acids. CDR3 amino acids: CASSLRAGVLDEQFF. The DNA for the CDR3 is TGTGCCAGCAGTCTTCGGGCAGGGGTATTGGATGAGCAGTTCTTC.

The CDR3 DNA reads TGTGCCAGCAGCGCCACGCAGGGGGGGACAGATACGCAGTATTTT. This encodes CASSATQGGTDTQYF. This chain links TRBV9 with TRBJ2-3, with D possibly being TRBD1 or TRBD2 (7 bases each). V dropped 3 bases and J dropped 3 bases, with 14 bases sitting between them. CDR1 and CDR2 (germline): SGDLS, YYNGEE. The CDR3 runs 15 residues.

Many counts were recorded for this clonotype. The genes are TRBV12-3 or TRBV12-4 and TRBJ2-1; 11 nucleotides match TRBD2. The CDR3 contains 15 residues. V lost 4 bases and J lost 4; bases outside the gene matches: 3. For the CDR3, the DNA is TGTGCCAGCAGTTCAACTAGCGGGGGATACAATGAGCAGTTCTTC. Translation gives CASSSTSGGYNEQFF.

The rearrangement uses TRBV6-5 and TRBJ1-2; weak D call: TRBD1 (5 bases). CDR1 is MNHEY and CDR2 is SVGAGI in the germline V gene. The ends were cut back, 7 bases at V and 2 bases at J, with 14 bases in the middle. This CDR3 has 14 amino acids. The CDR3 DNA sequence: TGTGCCAGCATGAAAGGGGCCAAGAACTATGGCTACACCTTC. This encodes CASMKGAKNYGYTF.

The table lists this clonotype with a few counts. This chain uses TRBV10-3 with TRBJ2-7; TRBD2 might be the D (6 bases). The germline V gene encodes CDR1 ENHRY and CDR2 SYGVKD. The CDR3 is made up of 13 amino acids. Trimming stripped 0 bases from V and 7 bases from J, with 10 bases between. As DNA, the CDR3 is TGTGCCATCAGTGAGTCGACGCGGGGTGAGCAGTACTTC. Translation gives CAISESTRGEQYF.

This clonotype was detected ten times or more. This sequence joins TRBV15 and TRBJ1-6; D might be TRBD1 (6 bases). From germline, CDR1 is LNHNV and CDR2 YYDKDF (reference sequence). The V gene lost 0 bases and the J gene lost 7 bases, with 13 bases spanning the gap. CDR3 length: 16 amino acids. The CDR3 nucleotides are TGTGCCACCAGCAGAGACCCCCGGGACAACAATTCACCCCTCCACTTT. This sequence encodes CATSRDPRDNNSPLHF.

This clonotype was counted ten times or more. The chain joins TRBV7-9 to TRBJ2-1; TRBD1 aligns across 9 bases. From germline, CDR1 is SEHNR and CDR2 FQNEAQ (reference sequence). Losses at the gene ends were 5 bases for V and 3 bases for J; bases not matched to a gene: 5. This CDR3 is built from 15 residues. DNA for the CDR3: TGTGCCAGCAGCCCTACGACAGGGGGCTACAATGAGCAGTTCTTC. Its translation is CASSPTTGGYNEQFF.